The 9 T cell receptor beta chains below were found in one sample sequenced in a study of blood T cell repertoires in COVID-19. The method was immunoSEQ multiplex PCR; TCRdb's version includes in-frame clones alone and lacks a portion of them. The profile covers roughly 400,000 clones, with roughly 87% appearing a single time and around 2.1% taken by the ten largest. The sample comprised PBMCs or T cells enriched from blood (not recorded which). The receptors were sampled from a woman aged 40 to 50 with acute COVID-19.

The V gene is TRBV27, the J gene TRBJ1-2; D gene ambiguous. The V gene lost 6 bases and the J gene lost 7 bases, with 21 bases spanning the gap. The CDR3 is 15 residues long. Germline V lookup: CDR1 MNHEY, CDR2 SMNVEV (reference sequence). The CDR3 reads CASRGDGNPFGGYTF. CDR3 in DNA: TGTGCCAGCAGGGGCGACGGGAACCCCTTCGGTGGCTACACCTTC.

This clone was seen only once. This rearrangement joins TRBV6-5 to TRBJ2-5; possibly TRBD2 for D (6 bases). This CDR3 is built from 14 residues. Germline V gene sequence: CDR1 MNHEY, CDR2 SVGAGI. With 2 bases removed from V and 4 bases from J, the gap between germline ends came to 11 bases. CDR3 loop: CASSYGWGGETQYF. DNA of the CDR3: TGTGCCAGCAGTTACGGGTGGGGAGGAGAGACCCAGTACTTC.

The genes are TRBV6-5 and TRBJ1-3, with D possibly TRBD1 on 5 matching bases. The CDR3 is 16 amino acids. The germline V gene has CDR1 MNHEY and CDR2 SVGAGI. The V end lost 0 bases, the J end lost 3 bases, and 12 bases lay between the germline ends. CDR3 region: CASSYSTVGGGNTIYF. CDR3 nucleotides: TGTGCCAGCAGTTACTCGACAGTGGGAGGTGGAAACACCATATATTTT.

The chain combines TRBV19 with TRBJ1-6, with D perhaps TRBD1 (5 bases). Trimming stripped 0 bases from V and 6 bases from J, with 12 bases between. The CDR3 contains 16 residues. Germline V CDR1 and CDR2: LNHDA, SQIVND (reference sequence). The CDR3 bases are TGTGCCAGTAGTATAGATCTCAGGGAAGTTAATTCACCCCTCCACTTT. It translates to CASSIDLREVNSPLHF.

V gene TRBV5-1 combines with J gene TRBJ2-3; maybe TRBD1 (6 bases). Germline V gives CDR1 SGHRS, CDR2 YFSETQ. This CDR3 comprises 14 residues. V was shortened by 4 bases and J by 0 bases, with 9 bases between the two germline ends. The CDR3 coding sequence is TGCGCCAGCAGCCTAGGACAGAGCACAGATACGCAGTATTTT. It codes for CASSLGQSTDTQYF. Full variable domain (remainder filled in from reference TRBV5-1 and TRBJ2-3): KAGVTQTPRYLIKTRGQQVTLSCSPISGHRSVSWYQQTPGQGLQFLFEYFSETQRNKGNFPGRFSGRQFSNSRSEMNVSTLELGDSALYLCASSLGQSTDTQYFGPGTRLTVL.

This chain connects TRBV27 to TRBJ2-1; a weak D match, TRBD2 (6 bases). The CDR3 has 17 amino acids. Trimming removed 2 bases from V and 0 bases from J, with 14 bases in between. Per the germline V gene, CDR1 is MNHEY and CDR2 is SMNVEV (reference sequence). In nucleotides, the CDR3 is TGTGCCAGCAGTTTAACTATAGCGGTCAGCTCCTACAATGAGCAGTTCTTC. Translation: CASSLTIAVSSYNEQFF.

This clone was detected only once. The rearrangement uses TRBV27 and TRBJ2-1; TRBD2 matches 7 bases. This CDR3 has 15 residues. With V trimmed by 7 bases and J by 0 bases, 6 bases remained unmatched. Germline V CDR1 and CDR2: MNHEY, SMNVEV (reference sequence). The CDR3 reads CASNLWGGSYNEQFF. CDR3 nucleotide sequence: TGTGCCAGCAATCTGTGGGGGGGCTCCTACAATGAGCAGTTCTTC.

The V gene is TRBV29-1, the J gene TRBJ1-2; 7 bases match TRBD1. V shed 5 bases and J 6 bases; nucleotides not matched to a gene: 9. In germline, CDR1 is SQVTM, CDR2 ANQGSEA. The CDR3 length is 13 residues. The CDR3 DNA reads as TGCAGCGTTAATAGACAGGGTGAAGATGGCTACACCTTC. Amino acids: CSVNRQGEDGYTF.

This clone was detected only once. The V and J genes are TRBV11-3 and TRBJ2-5; 12 bases fit TRBD2. V trimming: 6 bases; J trimming: 4 bases; junction bases outside the gene matches: 9. The V gene's germline CDR1 is SGHNT and CDR2 YENEEA. There are 16 residues in the CDR3. The CDR3 nucleotides read TGTGCCAGCAGTTCGTCTAGCGGGGGGGTAGGAGAGACCCAGTACTTC. Encoded protein: CASSSSSGGVGETQYF.